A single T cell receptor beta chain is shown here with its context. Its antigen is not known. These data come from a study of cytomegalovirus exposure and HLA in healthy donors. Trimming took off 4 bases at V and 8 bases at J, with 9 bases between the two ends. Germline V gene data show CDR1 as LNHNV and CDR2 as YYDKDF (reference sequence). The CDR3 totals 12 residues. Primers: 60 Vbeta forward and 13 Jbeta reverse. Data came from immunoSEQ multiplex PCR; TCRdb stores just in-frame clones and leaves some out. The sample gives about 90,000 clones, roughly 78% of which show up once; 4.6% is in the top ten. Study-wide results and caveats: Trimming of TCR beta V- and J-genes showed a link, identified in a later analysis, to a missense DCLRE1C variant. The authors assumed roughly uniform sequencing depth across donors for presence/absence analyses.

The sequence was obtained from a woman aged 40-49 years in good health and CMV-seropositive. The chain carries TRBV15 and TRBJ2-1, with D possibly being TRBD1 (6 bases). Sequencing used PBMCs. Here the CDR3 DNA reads TGTGCCACCAGCACTCGACAGGATGAGCAGTTCTTC. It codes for CATSTRQDEQFF.